One and the same sample provided the 4 T cell receptor beta chains below, sequenced in a study of blood T cell repertoires in COVID-19. Sequencing used immunoSEQ multiplex PCR; TCRdb keeps in-frame clones, though not all of them. The sample holds 250,000 to 300,000 clones, 70% to 90% seen once. The sample taken for sequencing was PBMCs or T cells enriched from blood (not recorded which). The receptors stem from a woman aged 45 to 65 who had recovered from COVID-19.

The chain's CDR3 is CASTLDSTITDGYTF. The DNA of the CDR3 is TGTGCCAGCACCTTAGACAGTACTATAACGGATGGCTACACCTTC. The genes are TRBV9 and TRBJ1-2; D might be TRBD1 (5 bases). V dropped 6 bases and J dropped 6 bases, with 21 bases sitting between them. Germline V gene sequence: CDR1 SGDLS, CDR2 YYNGEE. The CDR3 is 15 amino acids.

This clone was counted once. This chain connects TRBV3-1 (or the pseudogene TRBV3-2) to TRBJ1-1; D remains unclear. This CDR3 spans 12 amino acids. The V gene's germline CDR1 is LGHDT and CDR2 YNNKEL (reference sequence). V was trimmed by 1 base and J by 4 bases, leaving 4 bases between them. The CDR3: CASSQGGTEAFF. The CDR3 DNA reads TGTGCCAGCAGCCAAGGAGGCACTGAAGCTTTCTTT.

This clone showed up just a few times. The chain combines TRBV28 with TRBJ2-2, with TRBD1 identical over 7 bases. Germline trimming cut 7 bases from V and 7 bases from J; bases unmatched to any gene: 3. The V gene's germline CDR1 is MDHEN and CDR2 SYDVKM. The CDR3 runs 12 residues. DNA of the CDR3: TGTGCCAGCACCGACAGGGACGGGGAGCTGTTTTTT. This encodes CASTDRDGELFF.

The CDR3 is CASRGGLSGPDNEQFF. The CDR3 DNA is TGTGCCTCCCGAGGGGGACTATCTGGACCCGACAATGAGCAGTTCTTC. The chain is built from TRBV6-6 and TRBJ2-1; possible D gene TRBD2, 7 bases. Looked up from germline, CDR1 is MNHNY and CDR2 is SVGAGI (reference sequence). V lost 11 bases, J lost 5 bases, and 25 bases lay in between. The CDR3 contains 16 residues.